The 16 T cell receptor beta chains given below trace back to one sample, sequenced in a study of glioma-infiltrating T cells. The iRepertoire nested amplicon-rescue multiplex PCR amplified TCR alpha and beta CDR3s from RNA. TCRdb fed the multiplex PCR reads into MiXCR, producing one record per CDR3 protein. The sample has about 140,000 distinct CDR3 sequences, about two fifths seen once. The material sequenced was glioma tissue, nonneoplastic brain tissue, or PBMCs (not recorded which). The receptors were sampled from a human donor with low-grade glioma or glioblastoma, undergoing nonglioma brain surgery, or in good health (not recorded which).

This clonotype was found a few times. The gene calls are TRBV29-1 and TRBJ2-1, with unresolved D. Germline V CDR1 and CDR2: SQVTM, ANQGSEA. The CDR3 covers 13 residues. Trimming removed 5 bases at V and 2 bases at J, with 10 bases between. CDR3 region: CSVTASTYNEQFF. The CDR3 DNA sequence: TGCAGCGTTACAGCCTCAACCTACAATGAGCAGTTCTTC.

This clonotype was recorded a few times. This sequence joins TRBV20-1 and TRBJ2-7, with a possible D match to TRBD2 (5 bases). V was shortened by 6 bases and J by 4 bases, with 16 bases between the two germline ends. The CDR3 has 13 residues. From germline, CDR1 is DFQATT and CDR2 SNEGSKA (reference sequence). This CDR3 reads CSAGGVSGYEQYF. CDR3 bases: TGCAGTGCCGGAGGCGTCTCGGGGTACGAGCAGTACTTC.

This chain uses TRBV15 with TRBJ1-2, with TRBD1 identical over 7 bases. The CDR3 has 14 amino acids. J gave up 8 bases and V 3 bases, and 9 bases lay outside the gene matches. Per germline, CDR1 LNHNV and CDR2 YYDKDF (reference sequence). The CDR3 protein is CATSRYSGTEGYTF. The CDR3 DNA reads as TGTGCCACCAGCAGGTATTCCGGGACAGAAGGCTACACCTTC.

This chain joins TRBV27 and TRBJ2-3, with a tentative D call TRBD2 (5 bases). Looked up from germline, CDR1 is MNHEY and CDR2 is SMNVEV (reference sequence). The CDR3 runs 16 residues. V lost 5 bases and J 4 bases, leaving 19 bases between the germline ends. CDR3 sequence: CASSIRTRGSPDTQYF. The CDR3 region has the DNA TGTGCCAGCAGTATTCGGACCAGAGGGTCCCCAGATACGCAGTATTTT.

The chain has TRBV7-2 and TRBJ2-6; D is ambiguous. The CDR3 sequence is 17 residues long. V lost 4 bases and J 2 bases, leaving 15 bases between the germline ends. Germline loops: CDR1 SGHTA, CDR2 FQGNSA. In DNA form, the CDR3 reads TGTGCCAGCAGCTCTGGGCATGTCGTGCCTGGGGCCAACGTCCTGACTTTC. Its translation: CASSSGHVVPGANVLTF.

This clonotype has at least ten counts. The rearrangement joins TRBV7-2 to TRBJ2-3; D unclear. Looked up from germline, CDR1 is SGHTA and CDR2 is FQGNSA. This CDR3 is 13 amino acids long. Trimming took 1 base from V and 2 from J, leaving 4 bases between them. Written as DNA, the CDR3 is TGTGCCAGCAGCTTAGTGGACACAGATACGCAGTATTTT. Translation gives CASSLVDTDTQYF.

This chain uses TRBV20-1 with TRBJ1-1, with TRBD1 matching over 10 bases. With V trimmed by 0 bases and J by 4 bases, 8 bases remained unmatched. From germline, CDR1 is DFQATT and CDR2 SNEGSKA (reference sequence). The CDR3 is 16 residues long. The CDR3 here is CSARDPGQGLFTEAFF. CDR3 nucleotides: TGCAGTGCTAGAGATCCGGGACAGGGGTTATTCACTGAAGCTTTCTTT.

V usage is TRBV10-1 and J usage is TRBJ2-2; 10 nucleotides match TRBD2. V shed 4 bases and J 2 bases; nucleotides not matched to a gene: 7. The CDR3 is 17 amino acids. In germline, CDR1 is WNHNN, CDR2 SYGVQD (reference sequence). The CDR3 coding sequence is TGCGCCAGCAGTGGGCCCCTAGCGGGAGCCAACACCGGGGAGCTGTTTTTT. Amino acids: CASSGPLAGANTGELFF.

This clonotype was counted once. V and J are TRBV6-4 and TRBJ1-5; 10 bases align to TRBD1. Germline V gene lookup returns CDR1 MRHNA and CDR2 SNTAGT. The CDR3 length is 13 residues. Trimming at V came to 4 bases and at J to 7 bases, leaving 1 base not matched to a gene. The CDR3 spells CASSGDRGQPQHF. CDR3 in DNA: TGTGCCAGCAGTGGGGACAGGGGACAGCCCCAGCATTTT.

As for this clonotype: A single base separates this from a much larger clone, so it may be a read error. V and J are TRBV6-5 and TRBJ1-1; 9 bases align to TRBD1. Germline V lookup: CDR1 MNHEY, CDR2 SVGAGI. This CDR3 is 15 amino acids long. Here the CDR3 DNA reads TGTGCCAGCAGTTTATCGACAGGGGGTAGCACTGAAGCTTTGTTT. This codes for CASSLSTGGSTEALF.

The V gene is TRBV6-5, the J gene TRBJ2-7, with TRBD1 matching 8 bases. Losses at the gene ends were 5 bases for V and 7 bases for J; bases not matched to a gene: 10. CDR3 length: 14 residues. Germline-derived CDR1 and CDR2 are MNHEY and SVGAGI. This CDR3 reads CASSQGQGGNEQYF. As DNA, the CDR3 is TGTGCCAGCAGTCAAGGACAGGGAGGCAATGAGCAGTACTTC.

This clonotype was found a few times. The chain employs TRBV7-2 and TRBJ2-5, with 13 nucleotides matching TRBD2. The CDR3 contains 19 residues. The trim removed 5 bases at V and 5 bases at J, leaving 17 bases unmatched. Germline V gives CDR1 SGHTA, CDR2 FQGNSA. Here the CDR3 reads CASSGPGLAGRVGGETQYF. The CDR3 nucleotides are TGTGCCAGCAGCGGGCCGGGACTAGCGGGAAGGGTAGGAGGGGAGACCCAGTACTTC.

This clonotype has only a few counts. The CDR3 DNA follows: TGTGCCAGCAGCTTGGACGGGAACACCGGGGAGCTGTTTTTT. Its translation: CASSLDGNTGELFF. This sequence joins TRBV6-2 or TRBV6-3 and TRBJ2-2; D unresolved. The V gene lost 6 bases and the J gene lost 1 base, with 9 bases spanning the gap. The CDR3 extends over 14 amino acids. Germline assignment: CDR1 MNHEY and CDR2 SVGEGT.

This clonotype came up a few times. The V and J genes are TRBV10-3 and TRBJ2-3; D is uncertain. V dropped 9 bases and J dropped 1 base, with 8 bases sitting between them. CDR1 is ENHRY, CDR2 SYGVKD, per germline. The CDR3 contains 12 residues. CDR3 DNA sequence: TGTGCCATGAAGGACGGCACAGATACGCAGTATTTT. It translates to CAMKDGTDTQYF.

The J gene is TRBJ2-5, the V gene TRBV20-1; D not certain. Germline assignment: CDR1 DFQATT and CDR2 SNEGSKA (reference sequence). The CDR3 loop spans 13 amino acids. The germline V and J ends were trimmed by 5 bases and 5 bases, with 15 bases remaining between them. The CDR3 DNA sequence: TGCAGTGCTCCCGGCCCAGCCCAGGAGACCCAGTACTTC. It encodes CSAPGPAQETQYF.

The chain combines TRBV6-1 with TRBJ2-2, with TRBD2 matching 8 bases. This CDR3 contains 15 residues. Germline-derived CDR1 and CDR2 are MNHNS and SASEGT. Trimming removed 6 bases from V and 0 bases from J; junction bases left unmatched: 3. The CDR3 loop reads CASRTTSANTGELFF. CDR3 DNA: TGTGCCAGCAGGACGACTAGCGCGAACACCGGGGAGCTGTTTTTT.